This T cell receptor (beta chain) was sequenced for a study of CD8 T cells in Susac syndrome. Per germline, CDR1 SQVTM and CDR2 ANQGSEA. V lost 6 bases and J 10 bases, leaving 15 bases between the germline ends. This CDR3 is 11 amino acids long. Reverse transcription of about 0.45 to 1 ug RNA was performed with random hexamers. TCRdb re-derived calls from the immunoSEQ multiplex PCR reads in MiXCR, one entry per CDR3 protein. The sample yields approximately 68,000 distinct CDR3 sequences, over 85% seen once. This clonotype was seen a single time. The TCR was taken from a human donor with multiple sclerosis. Sequencing used CD8+ T cells from PBMCs. The rearrangement links TRBV29-1 to TRBJ1-1; D may be TRBD1 (5 bases). In nucleotides, the CDR3 is TGCAGCGTCGCAGGGAGGGATGGAGCTTTCTTT. Protein sequence: CSVAGRDGAFF. Filled out from reference TRBV29-1 and TRBJ1-1, the complete variable domain reads SAVISQKPSRDICQRGTSLTIQCQVDSQVTMMFWYRQQPGQSLTLIATANQGSEATYESGFVIDKFPISRPNLTFSTLTVSNMSPEDSSIYLCSVAGRDGAFFGQGTRLTVV.